This T cell receptor (beta chain) came from a study of blood T cell repertoires in COVID-19. Study context: From T cells, B-cell-depleted T cells, or PBMCs came the material, which was cDNA or gDNA.

Authors' data handling: Estimated nucleated cell counts came from reference gene primer amplification. Some clones are missing from TCRdb's copy, which holds only in-frame ones; the method was immunoSEQ multiplex PCR. The V and J calls and clone size are taken from that table; D and trimming were inferred from the DNA. The table shows 150,000 to 200,000 clones, with over 75% occurring only once. Residents of about two dozen US areas, aged roughly 18 to 89 years, made up the participants. Cohort 3 recovered donors had two negative PCRs, clearance, or symptom resolution. Looked up from germline, CDR1 is SGHRS and CDR2 is YFSETQ. The CDR3 sequence is 15 residues long. V was clipped by 4 bases and J by 0 bases; unmatched bases: 3.

This rearrangement joins TRBV5-1 to TRBJ2-2, with 7 nucleotides matching TRBD2. The sample was PBMCs or T cells enriched from blood (not recorded which). This TCR came from a woman under 30 who had recovered from COVID-19. The CDR3 nucleotides are TGCGCCAGCAGCCCTGGACTAGCGAACACCGGGGAGCTGTTTTTT. Encoded protein: CASSPGLANTGELFF. Full variable domain (rest looked up from reference TRBV5-1 and TRBJ2-2): KAGVTQTPRYLIKTRGQQVTLSCSPISGHRSVSWYQQTPGQGLQFLFEYFSETQRNKGNFPGRFSGRQFSNSRSEMNVSTLELGDSALYLCASSPGLANTGELFFGEGSRLTVL.